The 12 T cell receptor beta chains presented below share a single source sample, sequenced in a study of shared clonotypes between healthy human individuals. The method was immunoSEQ multiplex PCR; TCRdb's version includes in-frame clones alone and lacks a portion of them. The table includes fewer than 850,000 clones, about 78% detected once. The sequenced sample consisted of memory CD4+ T cells sorted from blood. This sample's subset: CD45RA-negative fraction. These receptors were collected from a woman in her thirties in good health.

The V and J genes are TRBV27 and TRBJ2-1; D is unresolved. This CDR3 region has 13 residues. V was trimmed by 0 bases and J by 15 bases, leaving 15 bases between them. Germline V gene lookup returns CDR1 MNHEY and CDR2 SMNVEV (reference sequence). CDR3 sequence (DNA): TGTGCCAGCAGTTTATCGATGGGGTTAGAACCGTTCTTC. It is translated as CASSLSMGLEPFF.

The chain links TRBV28 to TRBJ2-7, with TRBD1 identical over 10 bases. Trimming took 6 bases from V and 5 from J; bases not matched to a gene: 10. This CDR3 has 15 amino acids. The germline CDR1 and CDR2 sequences are MDHEN and SYDVKM. CDR3 in DNA: TGTGCCAGCAGCCCCGGGACAGGGGTCCGCCACGAGCAGTACTTC. It codes for CASSPGTGVRHEQYF.

Regarding this clone: The same CDR3 is also encoded by other DNA sequences in this sample. This chain's CDR3 is CASSSDSASYNEQFF. The CDR3 DNA follows: TGCGCCAGCAGCTCAGACTCAGCCAGCTACAATGAGCAGTTCTTC. The chain is built from TRBV5-1 and TRBJ2-1; no clear D. Deletions cut 3 bases from V and 3 bases from J, with 13 bases between. The CDR3 is 15 amino acids. Germline lookup yields CDR1 SGHRS and CDR2 YFSETQ.

This chain uses TRBV18 with TRBJ2-5; perhaps TRBD2 as D (6 bases). The germline V and J ends were trimmed by 2 bases and 2 bases, with 9 bases remaining between them. The CDR3 has 14 amino acids. Germline lookup yields CDR1 KGHSH and CDR2 LQKENI. In DNA, the CDR3 is TGTGCCAGCTCACCAGGGGACTTTCAAGAGACCCAGTACTTC. This sequence encodes CASSPGDFQETQYF.

In this sample, this clone turned up once. The chain employs TRBV27 and TRBJ1-1; unclear D gene. This CDR3 comprises 14 residues. Trimming stripped 5 bases from V and 4 bases from J, with 14 bases between. Germline loops: CDR1 MNHEY, CDR2 SMNVEV (reference sequence). The CDR3 protein is CASSARRDGTEAFF. DNA for the CDR3: TGTGCCAGCAGTGCTCGGCGCGATGGCACTGAAGCTTTCTTT.

This clone appeared a few times. The V call is TRBV5-4, the J call TRBJ2-7, with D maybe TRBD2 (6 bases). CDR3 size: 15 residues. The germline gives CDR1 SGHNT, CDR2 YYREEE (reference sequence). Trimming took 2 bases from V and 1 from J, leaving 13 bases between them. For the CDR3, the DNA is TGTGCCAGCAGCTTCGGCGGGATGGGGTCCTACGAGCAGTACTTC. This codes for CASSFGGMGSYEQYF. Full variable domain (outside the CDR3, taken from reference TRBV5-4 and TRBJ2-7): ETGVTQSPTHLIKTRGQQVTLRCSSQSGHNTVSWYQQALGQGPQFIFQYYREEENGRGNFPPRFSGLQFPNYSSELNVNALELDDSALYLCASSFGGMGSYEQYFGPGTRLTVT.

This sequence joins TRBV11-2 and TRBJ1-3; TRBD1 agrees at 8 bases. CDR1 and CDR2 from the germline V gene are SGHAT and FQNNGV. The CDR3 has 16 residues. V gave up 5 bases and J gave up 0 bases; unmatched junction bases: 6. CDR3 DNA: TGTGCCAGCAGCCTAACAGGGGGGACCTCTGGAAACACCATATATTTT. Translation gives CASSLTGGTSGNTIYF.

The rearrangement uses TRBV7-9 and TRBJ2-5, with D uncertain. CDR1 and CDR2 from the germline V gene are SEHNR and FQNEAQ (reference sequence). The CDR3 is made up of 14 amino acids. V gave up 1 base and J gave up 2 bases, with 8 bases separating them. This chain's CDR3 is CASSLGVGQETQYF. The CDR3 coding sequence is TGTGCCAGCAGCTTAGGGGTAGGGCAAGAGACCCAGTACTTC.

The genes are TRBV28 and TRBJ2-2, with D unresolved. The V end was cut by 6 bases, the J end by 3 bases, with 11 bases between. The CDR3 spans 14 residues. The germline V gene encodes CDR1 MDHEN and CDR2 SYDVKM. The CDR3 is CASRGSLDTGELFF. The CDR3 nucleotides are TGTGCCAGCAGAGGCAGCCTTGACACCGGGGAGCTGTTTTTT.

The chain links TRBV27 to TRBJ1-4, with TRBD1 as a possible D gene (5 bases). The CDR3 has 15 amino acids. The V end lost 6 bases, the J end lost 8 bases, and 19 bases lay between the germline ends. The germline V gene encodes CDR1 MNHEY and CDR2 SMNVEV (reference sequence). The CDR3 DNA sequence: TGTGCCAGCAGCCCTGGTTTAGGGGCGGGCGAAAAACTGTTTTTT. As protein: CASSPGLGAGEKLFF.

This clone was found a few times. The chain has TRBV28 and TRBJ2-5; a weak D match, TRBD1 (5 bases). Trimming pared 3 bases from V and 1 base from J, leaving 12 bases between. This CDR3 has 15 residues. Per germline, CDR1 MDHEN and CDR2 SYDVKM. The CDR3 loop is CASSLAVGAQETQYF. The CDR3 DNA follows: TGTGCCAGCAGTTTGGCCGTAGGGGCCCAAGAGACCCAGTACTTC.

The sample holds one count of this clone. This may arise from a read error, as a much more abundant clone is one base away. Other DNA sequences from this sample encode an identical CDR3 as well. The chain joins TRBV5-1 to TRBJ2-1; no firm D call. From germline, CDR1 is SGHRS and CDR2 YFSETQ. The V end was cut by 2 bases, the J end by 0 bases, with 9 bases between. The CDR3 runs 15 residues. The CDR3, as DNA: TGCGCCAGCAGCTTTGACTCAAGCTCCTACAATGAGCAGTTCTTC. This encodes CASSFDSSSYNEQFF.